This passage covers 5 T cell receptor beta chains from one sample sequenced in a study of PD-1 blockade in classical Hodgkin lymphoma. All patients experienced relapse after autologous stem cell transplantation, and brentuximab vedotin exposure was variable. Measured with immunoSEQ multiplex PCR; TCRdb has only the in-frame clones, and not every one. The data show 46,000 or so clones, about 78% seen once. Sequenced material: peripheral blood mononuclear cells (PBMCs), taken before the second cycle of nivolumab. The receptors originated from a human donor with classical Hodgkin lymphoma.

This clone was detected a few times. The gene calls are TRBV5-1 and TRBJ2-7; TRBD1 matches at 7 bases. This CDR3 is 14 amino acids long. Germline CDR1 is SGHRS and CDR2 is YFSETQ. Trimming cost V 1 base and J 2 bases; bases outside gene matches: 3. This chain's CDR3 is CASSLRQGPYEQYF. The CDR3 nucleotides are TGCGCCAGCAGCTTGAGACAGGGCCCCTACGAGCAGTACTTC.

V is TRBV5-4 and J is TRBJ2-7, with a weak D call TRBD2 (6 bases). The CDR3 has 14 residues. The V and J ends lost 5 bases and 9 bases respectively, with 21 bases between them. Germline loops: CDR1 SGHNT, CDR2 YYREEE (reference sequence). For the CDR3, the DNA is TGTGCCAGCAGGTCCGGGACTGGATCTGACGGGCAGTACTTC. Translation gives CASRSGTGSDGQYF.

The gene calls are TRBV6-5 and TRBJ2-2; D call uncertain. The V and J ends lost 5 bases and 1 base respectively, with 8 bases between them. The germline V gene has CDR1 MNHEY and CDR2 SVGAGI. This CDR3 region has 14 residues. The CDR3 loop is CASSPVGNTGELFF. In DNA, the CDR3 is TGTGCCAGCAGTCCGGTAGGGAACACCGGGGAGCTGTTTTTT.

Points on this clone: Likely a read error: the CDR3 ends without its conserved phenylalanine or tryptophan. The J gene is TRBJ1-1, the V gene TRBV5-1, with 7 nucleotides matching TRBD1. Trimming removed 0 bases from V and 2 bases from J; junction bases left unmatched: 4. Germline V lookup: CDR1 SGHRS, CDR2 YFSETQ. This CDR3 has 15 residues. The CDR3 DNA reads as TGCGCCAGCAGCTTGGCCCAGGGGGGAAACACTGAAGCTTTCCTT. Its translation is CASSLAQGGNTEAFL.

The chain joins TRBV6-1 to TRBJ1-1; 10 bases align to TRBD1. V was clipped by 6 bases and J by 5 bases; unmatched bases: 6. Germline loops: CDR1 MNHNS, CDR2 SASEGT. There are 14 residues in the CDR3. CDR3 nucleotides: TGTGCCAGCAGCCTTGACAGGGGGCAAACTGAAGCTTTCTTT. Protein: CASSLDRGQTEAFF.